Following are 6 T cell receptor beta chains from one sample sequenced in a study of Graves' ophthalmopathy and Graves' hyperthyroidism. From RNA, the CDR3 regions of TCR beta chains were amplified and sequenced. The first-round RT-PCR employed HTBI primers together with the Qiagen OneStep RT-PCR kit. A multiplex PCR was then performed as the second round. TCRdb fed the multiplex PCR reads into MiXCR, producing one record per CDR3 protein. The sample has fewer than 600,000 distinct CDR3 sequences; roughly 14% are singletons. Sequencing was carried out using blood. The source of these receptors is a young woman with Graves' ophthalmopathy.

This clonotype came up many times. The chain is built from TRBV19 and TRBJ2-5; TRBD1 agrees at 8 bases. V was clipped by 4 bases and J by 1 base; unmatched bases: 8. CDR1 is LNHDA, CDR2 SQIVND, per germline (reference sequence). This CDR3 comprises 16 residues. CDR3 amino acids: CASSTNRGSSQETQYF. The CDR3 DNA reads TGTGCCAGTAGTACGAACAGGGGGTCGAGCCAAGAGACCCAGTACTTC.

Points on this clonotype: This clone may be a read error of a much larger clone one base away. The rearrangement uses TRBV7-3 and TRBJ1-1; D not certain. The CDR3 length is 14 residues. Germline V gene lookup returns CDR1 SGHTA and CDR2 FQGTGA. Here the CDR3 reads CASSPGELNTEACF. DNA for the CDR3: TGTGCCAGCAGCCCCGGAGAACTGAACACTGAAGCTTGCTTT.

This clonotype has at least ten counts. The CDR3 is CASSSGTRRIHEQYF. The CDR3 DNA reads TGCGCCAGCAGCTCCGGGACTAGAAGGATTCACGAGCAGTACTTC. The rearrangement links TRBV5-1 to TRBJ2-7; the match to TRBD2 covers 8 bases. The CDR3 has 15 amino acids. J was trimmed by 5 bases and V by 3 bases; bases with no gene match: 10. Germline loops: CDR1 SGHRS, CDR2 YFSETQ.

This clonotype was recorded a few times. The chain employs TRBV3-1 and TRBJ1-2; tentatively, D is TRBD1 (6 bases). V lost 0 bases to trimming and J lost 7 bases, with 12 bases between them. The CDR3 has 14 amino acids. Germline V gene data show CDR1 as LGHDT and CDR2 as YNNKEL (reference sequence). The CDR3 sequence is CASSQEVGGSGYTF. The CDR3 coding sequence is TGTGCCAGCAGCCAAGAAGTGGGGGGCTCTGGCTACACCTTC.

This clonotype was observed at least ten times. The CDR3, as DNA: TGTGCCAGCATCAATGGGGTGAAGGACACTGAAGCTTTCTTT. Amino acids: CASINGVKDTEAFF. The V gene is TRBV7-2, the J gene TRBJ1-1; no clear D. V was pared by 7 bases and J by 3 bases, with 15 bases between. Germline lookup yields CDR1 SGHTA and CDR2 FQGNSA. The length of the CDR3 is 14 residues.

This clonotype was detected only a few times. This chain uses TRBV12-3 or TRBV12-4 with TRBJ2-2, with 8 positions matching TRBD1. The junction had 7 bases not matched to a gene; V was cut back by 7 bases and J by 0 bases. There are 16 residues in the CDR3. CDR3 sequence: CASTLPQGANTGELFF. Written as DNA, the CDR3 is TGTGCCAGCACCCTACCACAGGGGGCGAACACCGGGGAGCTGTTTTTT.